A single sample gave rise to the 26 T cell receptor beta chains below, sequenced in a study of OX40 agonist ivuxolimab in advanced cancers. This table comes from immunoSEQ multiplex PCR, and its TCRdb copy is limited to in-frame clones, with some not included. This sample has about 100,000 clones, with around 90% found just once. The sequencing used CD4+ or CD8+ T cells sorted from blood, collected in a trial of the OX40 agonist ivuxolimab. These receptor sequences come from an adult with an advanced solid tumor such as melanoma, head and neck, liver or kidney cancer.

This clone is a singleton in its sample. The chain carries TRBV28 and TRBJ1-2; 7 nucleotides line up with TRBD1. The CDR3 extends over 16 amino acids. Trimming at V came to 8 bases and at J to 8 bases, leaving 20 bases not matched to a gene. The germline V gene encodes CDR1 MDHEN and CDR2 SYDVKM. The CDR3 coding sequence is TGTGCCAGCGGAACCTTGAGAGACAGGGTTTCGAGAGGCTACACCTTC. Residues: CASGTLRDRVSRGYTF.

CDR3 sequence reads: CASSFSGIQADTQYF. In DNA form, the CDR3 reads TGTGCCAGCAGTTTTAGCGGGATTCAGGCAGATACGCAGTATTTT. The chain has TRBV6-6 and TRBJ2-3; TRBD2 matches at 8 bases. The CDR3 has 15 residues. Germline V gene data show CDR1 as MNHNY and CDR2 as SVGAGI (reference sequence). V gave up 4 bases and J gave up 4 bases; unmatched junction bases: 7.

This clone has only a few counts. V is TRBV11-3 and J is TRBJ2-7; D remains unclear. Germline CDR1 is SGHNT and CDR2 is YENEEA. The CDR3 runs to 13 residues. V was pared by 0 bases and J by 5 bases, with 8 bases between. The CDR3 DNA follows: TGTGCCAGCAGCTTAGATGGGCTGGACGAGCAGTACTTC. Amino acid sequence: CASSLDGLDEQYF. Looking up the rest from reference TRBV11-3 and TRBJ2-7 gives the full variable domain: EAGVVQSPRYKIIEKKQPVAFWCNPISGHNTLYWYLQNLGQGPELLIRYENEEAVDDSQLPKDRFSAERLKGVDSTLKIQPAELGDSAVYLCASSLDGLDEQYFGPGTRLTVT.

This rearrangement joins TRBV7-6 to TRBJ2-7, with 8 bases that match TRBD2. Trimming at V came to 4 bases and at J to 7 bases, leaving 12 bases not matched to a gene. This CDR3 region has 15 residues. In germline, CDR1 is SGHVS, CDR2 FNYEAQ. CDR3 sequence (DNA): TGTGCCAGCAGCTCCGGACTAGCCCCATCGAGAGAGCAGTACTTC. Translating it yields CASSSGLAPSREQYF.

The chain combines TRBV5-1 with TRBJ2-1; no clear D. From germline, CDR1 is SGHRS and CDR2 YFSETQ. The CDR3 has 14 residues. V was clipped by 0 bases and J by 5 bases, with 9 bases between them. CDR3 in amino acids: CASSLVVGNNEQFF. Here the CDR3 DNA reads TGCGCCAGCAGCTTGGTCGTCGGCAACAATGAGCAGTTCTTC.

This chain links TRBV7-9 with TRBJ1-4; the match to TRBD1 covers 7 bases. Trimming cost V 5 bases and J 8 bases; bases outside gene matches: 8. This CDR3 has 14 residues. Germline CDR1 reads SEHNR; CDR2 reads FQNEAQ (reference sequence). The CDR3 bases are TGTGCCAGCAGCCAAGACAGGGCGGGAGAAAAACTGTTTTTT. The encoded protein is CASSQDRAGEKLFF.

This chain connects TRBV6-1 to TRBJ1-1, with 8 bases identical to TRBD1. This CDR3 comprises 15 residues. Germline V gives CDR1 MNHNS, CDR2 SASEGT. The ends lost 4 bases at V and 0 bases at J; junction bases unmatched: 4. CDR3 sequence: CASSGQGALNTEAFF. The CDR3 DNA reads as TGTGCCAGCAGTGGGCAGGGGGCTTTGAACACTGAAGCTTTCTTT.

V is TRBV9 and J is TRBJ2-6; D might be TRBD1 or TRBD2, each matching 6 bases. Trimming left V 4 bases short and J 3 bases short, with 14 bases between. Germline CDR1 SGDLS, CDR2 YYNGEE. The CDR3 covers 16 residues. CDR3 region: CASSRMGGGGANVLTF. DNA of the CDR3: TGTGCCAGCAGCCGCATGGGGGGCGGTGGGGCCAACGTCCTGACTTTC.

J is TRBJ2-7 and V is TRBV4-3; D gene uncertain. The CDR3 runs 13 residues. Germline loops: CDR1 LGHNA, CDR2 YSLEER. Trimming stripped 1 base from V and 4 bases from J, with 8 bases between. For the CDR3, the DNA is TGCGCCAGCAGCCAAGCGGTGGGTTACGAGCAGTACTTC. Its protein is CASSQAVGYEQYF.

The V gene is TRBV2, the J gene TRBJ2-2; 8 bases fit TRBD2. With V trimmed by 4 bases and J by 2 bases, 3 bases remained unmatched. Germline V gives CDR1 SNHLY, CDR2 FYNNEI. This CDR3 is 15 amino acids long. The CDR3 is CASSGIAGNTGELFF. The CDR3 DNA reads TGTGCCAGCAGTGGAATAGCGGGAAACACCGGGGAGCTGTTTTTT.

The chain combines TRBV6-1 with TRBJ2-5; 11 bases map to TRBD1. Germline loops: CDR1 MNHNS, CDR2 SASEGT. CDR3 size: 17 residues. The V gene end was trimmed by 3 bases and the J gene end by 1 base; junction bases not matched to a gene: 7. CDR3 amino acids: CASSDPRDRGTQETQYF. CDR3 nucleotides: TGTGCCAGCAGTGACCCCCGGGACAGGGGGACCCAAGAGACCCAGTACTTC.

The chain uses TRBV9 and TRBJ2-1; D unresolved. The CDR3 runs 11 residues. Looked up from germline, CDR1 is SGDLS and CDR2 is YYNGEE. Trimming stripped 0 bases from V and 9 bases from J, with 4 bases between. The CDR3 sequence: CASSVGSEQFF. The DNA for the CDR3 is TGTGCCAGCAGCGTAGGAAGTGAGCAGTTCTTC.

The chain employs TRBV5-1 and TRBJ2-1, with TRBD2 identical over 14 bases. The V and J ends lost 4 bases and 5 bases, in that order; junction bases with no gene match: 11. This CDR3 region has 18 residues. The germline V gene has CDR1 SGHRS and CDR2 YFSETQ. CDR3 loop: CASSRPGLAGVLNNEQFF. DNA for the CDR3: TGCGCCAGCAGCCGACCGGGACTAGCGGGAGTTCTCAACAATGAGCAGTTCTTC.

This clone appeared a single time. The chain links TRBV28 to TRBJ2-7; D gene unclear. Trimming left V 1 base short and J 5 bases short, with 6 bases between. There are 12 residues in the CDR3. Germline lookup yields CDR1 MDHEN and CDR2 SYDVKM. The CDR3 DNA reads TGTGCCAGCAGTTTATCGCGCCACGAGCAGTACTTC. It encodes CASSLSRHEQYF.

The rearrangement joins TRBV11-2 to TRBJ2-7; 8 nucleotides match TRBD1. This CDR3 region has 14 residues. The V gene end was trimmed by 2 bases and the J gene end by 6 bases; junction bases not matched to a gene: 6. Germline loops: CDR1 SGHAT, CDR2 FQNNGV. The CDR3 sequence is CASSLPGQAPEQYF. In DNA form, the CDR3 reads TGTGCCAGCAGCTTACCGGGACAGGCCCCCGAGCAGTACTTC.

V is TRBV5-6 and J is TRBJ2-2; a weak D match, TRBD1 (5 bases). Per germline, CDR1 SGHDT and CDR2 YYEEEE. CDR3 length: 16 amino acids. V lost 4 bases and J lost 0, with 13 bases in between. The DNA for the CDR3 is TGTGCCAGCAGCCTGGGGCTATTGACGAACACCGGGGAGCTGTTTTTT. Its translation is CASSLGLLTNTGELFF.

The V gene is TRBV7-2, the J gene TRBJ1-1; 8 nucleotides line up with TRBD1. The V segment lost 7 bases and the J segment 1 base; nucleotides outside the gene matches: 5. Germline lookup yields CDR1 SGHTA and CDR2 FQGNSA. The CDR3 spans 14 residues. CDR3 in amino acids: CASTTGGKNTEAFF. The DNA of the CDR3 is TGTGCCAGCACTACAGGGGGTAAGAACACTGAAGCTTTCTTT. The full variable domain, completed using reference TRBV7-2 and TRBJ1-1, is GAGVSQSPSNKVTEKGKDVELRCDPISGHTALYWYRQSLGQGLEFLIYFQGNSAPDKSGLPSDRFSAERTGGSVSTLTIQRTQQEDSAVYLCASTTGGKNTEAFFGQGTRLTVV.

The J gene is TRBJ2-4, the V gene TRBV11-2; no clear D gene. This CDR3 spans 17 amino acids. Per germline, CDR1 SGHAT and CDR2 FQNNGV. V lost 5 bases to trimming and J lost 0 bases, with 17 bases between them. CDR3 residues: CASSLFGGDLAKNIQYF. Written as DNA, the CDR3 is TGTGCCAGCAGCCTTTTTGGTGGAGACTTAGCCAAAAACATTCAGTACTTC. The full variable domain, completed using reference TRBV11-2 and TRBJ2-4, is EAGVAQSPRYKIIEKRQSVAFWCNPISGHATLYWYQQILGQGPKLLIQFQNNGVVDDSQLPKDRFSAERLKGVDSTLKIQPAKLEDSAVYLCASSLFGGDLAKNIQYFGAGTRLSVL.

This chain links TRBV6-6 with TRBJ1-3, with 7 bases that match TRBD1. The length of the CDR3 is 16 residues. Trimming took 2 bases from V and 2 from J; bases not matched to a gene: 6. The germline V gene has CDR1 MNHNY and CDR2 SVGAGI (reference sequence). CDR3 loop: CASSYGRGDTGNTIYF. CDR3 bases: TGTGCCAGCAGTTACGGCAGGGGGGATACTGGAAACACCATATATTTT.

The rearrangement links TRBV2 to TRBJ2-3; D not resolved. The V end lost 3 bases, the J end lost 2 bases, and 6 bases lay between the germline ends. CDR3 length equals 13 residues. CDR1 is SNHLY and CDR2 is FYNNEI in the germline V gene. This CDR3 is CASSDLPTDTQYF. The DNA for the CDR3 is TGTGCCAGCAGTGATCTACCCACAGATACGCAGTATTTT.

The chain has TRBV30 and TRBJ2-2; 8 positions agree with TRBD2. Germline-derived CDR1 and CDR2 are GTSNPN and SVGIG (reference sequence). V gave up 2 bases and J gave up 5 bases; unmatched junction bases: 7. This CDR3 has 15 amino acids. This CDR3 reads CAWSRLGLATGELFF. For the CDR3, the DNA is TGTGCCTGGAGTAGGCTTGGACTAGCAACCGGGGAGCTGTTTTTT. The whole variable domain, remainder taken from reference TRBV30 and TRBJ2-2, is SQTIHQWPATLVQPVGSPLSLECTVEGTSNPNLYWYRQAAGRGLQLLFYSVGIGQISSEVPQNLSASRPQDRQFILSSKKLLLSDSGFYLCAWSRLGLATGELFFGEGSRLTVL.

The CDR3 DNA reads TGCGCCAGCAGCCAAGGTTCTTTGGGCGGTTCCGAGCAGTACTTC. Amino acid sequence: CASSQGSLGGSEQYF. V and J are TRBV4-3 and TRBJ2-7; D unresolved. The CDR3 extends over 15 amino acids. Trimming removed 1 base at V and 6 bases at J, with 16 bases between. The germline V gene encodes CDR1 LGHNA and CDR2 YSLEER.

The V call is TRBV11-2, the J call TRBJ2-7, with 14 bases aligning to TRBD2. The J segment lost 4 bases and the V segment lost 1 base, leaving 9 bases of the junction unmatched. CDR3 length equals 18 residues. The germline V gene encodes CDR1 SGHAT and CDR2 FQNNGV. The chain's CDR3 is CASSLGVATSGRAYEQYF. The CDR3 bases are TGTGCCAGCAGCTTAGGTGTAGCGACTAGCGGGAGGGCGTACGAGCAGTACTTC.

This sequence joins TRBV4-2 and TRBJ1-2; 9 nucleotides align to TRBD1. After removal of 4 bases from V and 8 bases from J, the junction contained 8 bases not matched to a gene. This CDR3 spans 14 amino acids. The V gene's germline CDR1 is LGHNA and CDR2 YNFKEQ. CDR3 in DNA: TGTGCCAGCAGCCTACCGGACAGGGGCACGGGCTACACCTTC. This encodes CASSLPDRGTGYTF.

Comment on this clone: Additional DNA sequences in this sample encode the identical CDR3. The J gene is TRBJ2-3, the V gene TRBV19; no clear D gene. CDR3 length: 14 residues. V dropped 3 bases and J dropped 0 bases, with 7 bases sitting between them. CDR1 and CDR2 from the germline V gene are LNHDA and SQIVND (reference sequence). CDR3 nucleotide sequence: TGTGCCAGTAGTATGAGAGGCAGCACAGATACGCAGTATTTT. This codes for CASSMRGSTDTQYF.

V and J are TRBV15 and TRBJ2-5; 7 bases map to TRBD2. The CDR3 is 14 amino acids. Germline V lookup: CDR1 LNHNV, CDR2 YYDKDF (reference sequence). The trim removed 1 base at V and 3 bases at J, leaving 2 bases unmatched. The CDR3 here is CATSRGGREETQYF. DNA for the CDR3: TGTGCCACCAGCAGAGGAGGGAGGGAAGAGACCCAGTACTTC. The full variable domain, completed using reference TRBV15 and TRBJ2-5, is DAMVIQNPRYQVTQFGKPVTLSCSQTLNHNVMYWYQQKSSQAPKLLFHYYDKDFNNEADTPDNFQSRRPNTSFCFLDIRSPGLGDTAMYLCATSRGGREETQYFGPGTRLLVL.